A single count supports the clone carrying this T cell receptor (beta chain). What it binds is not known. From unsorted bulk tissue weighing roughly 17-31 mg, DNA and RNA were co-extracted. Researchers generated TCR beta cDNA from around 510 ng of total RNA, relying on a constant-region primer. Employing slightly modified ARM-PCR, three nested multiplex PCR rounds were run, and these gave rise to the TCR beta libraries. In the first two PCR rounds, TRBV1-TRBV30 forward primers were paired with a C-beta reverse primer, and each round lasted about 10 cycles. TCRdb recomputed calls from the multiplex PCR reads with MiXCR, one row per CDR3 protein. In the table there are tens of thousands of distinct CDR3 sequences, around 70% of which are singletons. The sample belongs to a study of tumor-infiltrating lymphocytes in primary liver carcinoma. Unmatched junction bases numbered 9, after V lost 4 bases and J lost 5 bases. CDR3 length: 15 residues.

Overall study results and limits: It was in tumors, not blood, that the top-250-clone fraction was significantly higher (p = 0.039).

The chain is built from TRBV12-3 or TRBV12-4 and TRBJ2-3; 7 bases map to TRBD2. This TCR derives from a woman in her thirties with primary liver carcinoma and hepatitis B virus infection. The source material was liver tumor tissue from sampling region 3. As for subset: tumor region T3, left-lateral pole. The DNA of the CDR3 is TGTGCCAGCAGTTCTGGGGGACTAACCATAGATACGCAGTATTTT. This translates into CASSSGGLTIDTQYF.